The clone carrying this T cell receptor beta chain occurred a few times. TCR alpha and beta CDR3 regions were amplified from RNA using iRepertoire nested multiplex PCR. One entry per CDR3 protein results from TCRdb running MiXCR on the multiplex PCR reads. Of more than 95,000 distinct CDR3 sequences in the sample, about 30% were seen once. This sample is part of a study of glioma-infiltrating T cells. Germline V CDR1 and CDR2: SGHNT, YENEEA. CDR3 length: 16 residues. Trimming removed 0 bases from V and 4 bases from J; junction bases left unmatched: 4. The receptor comes from a human donor with low-grade glioma or glioblastoma, undergoing nonglioma brain surgery, or in good health (not recorded which). Sequences were obtained from glioma tissue, nonneoplastic brain tissue, or PBMCs (not recorded which). This chain uses TRBV11-3 with TRBJ2-1; 9 bases agree with TRBD2. The CDR3 DNA is TGTGCCAGCAGCTTAGATGGCAGCGGGGGGTACAATGAGCAGTTCTTC. Protein: CASSLDGSGGYNEQFF.